The 20 T cell receptor beta chains below come from one sample, sequenced in a study of blood T cell repertoires in COVID-19 (TCRdb year 2020). Library generation was performed with the immunoSEQ multiplex PCR assay. TCRdb took this table from immuneACCESS and kept in-frame rearrangements with V and J called. Such tables lack part of the clones; where checked against another copy, unresolved V genes explain under half of the gap, and the rest is unexplained. Within this sample are 250,000 or so clones, with about 90% of them counted one time only. Jointly, the top ten make up 4.1% of the sample. The specimen was PBMCs or T cells enriched from blood (not recorded which). Receptors were obtained from a woman aged 25 to 45 with acute COVID-19.

The chain carries TRBV6-5 and TRBJ1-5, with D perhaps TRBD1 (5 bases). Trimming shortened V by 5 bases and J by 5 bases, and 10 bases separated the two germline ends. The CDR3 loop spans 13 amino acids. Looked up from germline, CDR1 is MNHEY and CDR2 is SVGAGI. CDR3 in DNA: TGTGCCAGCAGTCGGGACTATGATCAGCCCCAGCATTTT. Translating gives CASSRDYDQPQHF.

CDR3 residues: CATSTTRAYEQYF. Written as DNA, the CDR3 is TGTGCCACCAGTACAACCAGGGCCTACGAGCAGTACTTC. This chain joins TRBV24-1 and TRBJ2-7; tentative D call: TRBD1 (5 bases). Trimming shortened V by 6 bases and J by 2 bases, and 10 bases separated the two germline ends. Germline V lookup: CDR1 KGHDR, CDR2 SFDVKD. This CDR3 comprises 13 residues.

The J gene is TRBJ1-1, the V gene TRBV4-1; D uncertain. V lost 7 bases and J 0 bases, leaving 18 bases between the germline ends. Germline V CDR1 and CDR2: MGHRA, YSYEKL. This CDR3 comprises 16 residues. As DNA, the CDR3 is TGCGCCAGCACCCTAAACGGGGAATCTATGAACACTGAAGCTTTCTTT. This encodes CASTLNGESMNTEAFF.

CDR3 residues: CASSSSGTGTYEQYF. The CDR3 DNA sequence: TGTGCCAGCTCCTCTTCCGGGACAGGGACCTACGAGCAGTACTTC. The gene calls are TRBV18 and TRBJ2-7, with 9 bases matching TRBD1. V lost 6 bases and J lost 2; bases outside the gene matches: 8. Germline-derived CDR1 and CDR2 are KGHSH and LQKENI. The CDR3 consists of 15 residues.

The CDR3 region has the DNA TGTGCCAGCAGAGGGACAGGCGACTTGCCCCAGCATTTT. Its translation: CASRGTGDLPQHF. The genes are TRBV6-6 and TRBJ1-5, with 8 bases fitting TRBD1. From germline, CDR1 is MNHNY and CDR2 SVGAGI (reference sequence). The J segment lost 9 bases and the V segment lost 6 bases, leaving 7 bases of the junction unmatched. This CDR3 is 13 amino acids long.

The CDR3 bases are TGTGCCAGCAGCCCTTGGGCTAGCGCGTACAATGAGCAGTTCTTC. Its translation: CASSPWASAYNEQFF. The chain carries TRBV7-3 and TRBJ2-1, with D possibly TRBD2 on 6 matching bases. CDR3 length: 15 residues. Germline assignment: CDR1 SGHTA and CDR2 FQGTGA. V lost 5 bases and J 4 bases, leaving 15 bases between the germline ends.

This sequence joins TRBV7-2 and TRBJ2-2, with D maybe TRBD2 (5 bases). The CDR3 covers 15 residues. From germline, CDR1 is SGHTA and CDR2 FQGNSA. Trimming cost V 3 bases and J 0 bases, with 8 bases left between them. CDR3 in DNA: TGTGCCAGCAGCTTCGTAGCGTCGAACACCGGGGAGCTGTTTTTT. Its translation is CASSFVASNTGELFF.

This rearrangement joins TRBV7-9 to TRBJ2-5; D ambiguous. Trimming left V 1 base short and J 2 bases short, with 14 bases between. The CDR3 contains 16 residues. Per germline, CDR1 SEHNR and CDR2 FQNEAQ (reference sequence). The CDR3 DNA reads TGTGCCAGCAGCTTAGGTCGGTCTAGTGGGCAAGAGACCCAGTACTTC. Translating gives CASSLGRSSGQETQYF. Using reference TRBV7-9 and TRBJ2-5 for the parts outside the CDR3, the full variable domain is DTGVSQNPRHKITKRGQNVTFRCDPISEHNRLYWYRQTLGQGPEFLTYFQNEAQLEKSRLLSDRFSAERPKGSFSTLEIQRTEQGDSAMYLCASSLGRSSGQETQYFGPGTRLLVL.

This sequence joins TRBV5-1 and TRBJ2-6, with D maybe TRBD2 (6 bases). Germline V gene data show CDR1 as SGHRS and CDR2 as YFSETQ. Trimming stripped 3 bases from V and 0 bases from J, with 10 bases between. The CDR3 totals 16 residues. CDR3 sequence: CASSSGESSGANVLTF. CDR3 nucleotide sequence: TGCGCCAGCAGCTCGGGGGAAAGCTCTGGGGCCAACGTCCTGACTTTC.

Concerning this clone itself: Relative to the germline gene, one junction end is altered; a read error may explain this. The chain couples TRBV3-1 (or the pseudogene TRBV3-2) to TRBJ1-6, with D possibly TRBD1 on 6 matching bases. In germline, CDR1 is LGHDT, CDR2 YNNKEL (reference sequence). The length of the CDR3 is 12 residues. The CDR3: CASRQQGTPLHF. CDR3 sequence (DNA): TGTGCCAGCCGCCAACAGGGAACACCCCTCCACTTT.

This rearrangement joins TRBV7-3 to TRBJ2-1, with D perhaps TRBD2 (5 bases). The CDR3 length is 14 residues. The V end lost 4 bases, the J end lost 6 bases, and 13 bases lay between the germline ends. Germline-derived CDR1 and CDR2 are SGHTA and FQGTGA. CDR3 in DNA: TGTGCCAGCAGCTCCCTTCCTGGAGGCAATGAGCAGTTCTTC. The encoded protein is CASSSLPGGNEQFF.

This clone came up once. V and J are TRBV28 and TRBJ2-1; TRBD2 matches at 7 bases. This CDR3 spans 16 amino acids. Looked up from germline, CDR1 is MDHEN and CDR2 is SYDVKM. With V trimmed by 3 bases and J by 7 bases, 12 bases remained unmatched. This CDR3 is CASSFAGEGFYNEQFF. CDR3 coding DNA: TGTGCCAGCAGTTTCGCGGGAGAGGGGTTTTATAATGAGCAGTTCTTC.

The J gene is TRBJ1-3, the V gene TRBV7-8; possible D gene TRBD1, 6 bases. Trimming took 1 base from V and 2 from J, leaving 12 bases between them. The CDR3 has 16 residues. Germline V gene lookup returns CDR1 SGHVS and CDR2 FQNEAQ. The CDR3 loop is CASSLVAQGPGNTIYF. Written as DNA, the CDR3 is TGTGCCAGCAGCTTAGTGGCCCAGGGGCCTGGAAACACCATATATTTT.

V usage is TRBV27 and J usage is TRBJ1-5; D is perhaps TRBD1 (5 bases). The V gene lost 4 bases and the J gene lost 4 bases, with 8 bases spanning the gap. CDR1 MNHEY and CDR2 SMNVEV come from the germline V gene (reference sequence). This CDR3 region has 13 residues. The CDR3 sequence is CASSYGGNQPQHF. The DNA of the CDR3 is TGTGCCAGCAGTTACGGGGGTAATCAGCCCCAGCATTTT.

About this clone: Additional DNA sequences in this sample encode the identical CDR3. This sequence joins TRBV27 and TRBJ2-7; possibly TRBD2 for D (7 bases). V gave up 1 base and J gave up 6 bases, with 13 bases separating them. The CDR3 loop spans 14 amino acids. Germline lookup yields CDR1 MNHEY and CDR2 SMNVEV (reference sequence). The CDR3 protein is CASSLLGGAGEQYF. The CDR3 DNA reads TGTGCCAGCAGTTTATTAGGGGGGGCTGGCGAGCAGTACTTC.

This clone was detected a few times. The V gene is TRBV7-2, the J gene TRBJ2-7; 9 bases are shared with TRBD1. The CDR3 is made up of 14 amino acids. The V and J ends lost 5 bases and 2 bases, in that order; junction bases with no gene match: 4. Looked up from germline, CDR1 is SGHTA and CDR2 is FQGNSA. The CDR3 DNA reads as TGTGCCAGCAGCCAGGGGACAGGGCCCTACGAGCAGTACTTC. Amino acids: CASSQGTGPYEQYF.

The genes are TRBV10-2 and TRBJ2-3, with TRBD1 identical over 7 bases. J was trimmed by 5 bases and V by 6 bases; bases with no gene match: 8. Germline V CDR1 and CDR2: WSHSY, SAAADI. The CDR3 is made up of 14 amino acids. The CDR3 DNA is TGCGCCAGCAGCCCGACAGGGTCTGAAGATACGCAGTATTTT. This codes for CASSPTGSEDTQYF.

CDR3 in DNA: TGTGCCAGCAGTTATAGCGGGTGGGGGTCGGATGAGCAGTTCTTC. Its translation: CASSYSGWGSDEQFF. The V call is TRBV6-5, the J call TRBJ2-1; 7 bases match TRBD2. CDR1 and CDR2 from the germline V gene are MNHEY and SVGAGI. This CDR3 has 15 amino acids. The V gene end was trimmed by 3 bases and the J gene end by 8 bases; junction bases not matched to a gene: 10.

The V and J genes are TRBV28 and TRBJ1-1; D perhaps matches TRBD1 (6 bases). CDR1 is MDHEN, CDR2 SYDVKM, per germline. The CDR3 is made up of 16 amino acids. V lost 5 bases, J lost 4 bases, and 20 bases lay in between. CDR3 region: CASSPPGTKRGTEAFF. The CDR3 DNA is TGTGCCAGCAGTCCCCCCGGGACAAAAAGGGGCACTGAAGCTTTCTTT.

V is TRBV6-4 and J is TRBJ2-1; D perhaps matches TRBD1 (6 bases). V was trimmed by 2 bases and J by 7 bases, leaving 9 bases between them. The germline CDR1 and CDR2 sequences are MRHNA and SNTAGT. This CDR3 has 13 residues. The CDR3 loop is CASSDGTGNEQFF. CDR3 nucleotides: TGTGCCAGCAGTGACGGAACAGGGAATGAGCAGTTCTTC.